These 18 T cell receptor beta chains share one sample of origin, sequenced in a study of blood T cell repertoires in COVID-19. The table came from immunoSEQ multiplex PCR; TCRdb's copy has only in-frame clones and leaves some out. The sample includes fewer than 250,000 clones, more than 85% of them seen just once. The sample consisted of peripheral blood. The receptors were gathered from a man in his forties with acute or convalescent COVID-19.

This sequence joins TRBV7-9 and TRBJ1-2, with D possibly TRBD1 on 6 matching bases. V lost 1 base and J 5 bases, leaving 8 bases between the germline ends. Germline-derived CDR1 and CDR2 are SEHNR and FQNEAQ (reference sequence). There are 13 residues in the CDR3. CDR3: CASSLGTGYGYTF. In DNA form, the CDR3 reads TGTGCCAGCAGCTTAGGTACAGGGTATGGCTACACCTTC.

The chain combines TRBV6-5 with TRBJ1-6; a possible D gene is TRBD1 (6 bases). This CDR3 region has 14 residues. V lost 8 bases, J lost 8 bases, and 16 bases lay in between. In germline, CDR1 is MNHEY, CDR2 SVGAGI. The CDR3 nucleotides are TGTGCCAGCTCTAGGGGGAACGCACATTCACCCCTCCACTTT. Protein product: CASSRGNAHSPLHF.

This clone has just a few counts. This chain links TRBV13 with TRBJ1-2; 8 bases fit TRBD1. CDR3 length: 18 residues. The germline CDR1 and CDR2 sequences are PRHDT and FYEKMQ (reference sequence). V lost 2 bases, J lost 3 bases, and 14 bases stayed unmatched. This CDR3 reads CASSLSGRRGLKDYGYTF. The DNA for the CDR3 is TGTGCCAGCAGCTTATCGGGTCGCAGGGGGCTCAAGGACTATGGCTACACCTTC.

Only one count was recorded for this clone. The chain employs TRBV6-5 and TRBJ2-3; D is unclear. Trimming pared 6 bases from V and 1 base from J, leaving 11 bases between. Germline CDR1 MNHEY, CDR2 SVGAGI. There are 14 residues in the CDR3. This chain's CDR3 is CASRKEHGTDTQYF. Here the CDR3 DNA reads TGTGCCAGCAGGAAAGAACATGGCACAGATACGCAGTATTTT.

The chain recombines TRBV10-3 with TRBJ1-3; TRBD1 matches at 11 bases. The CDR3 runs to 15 residues. Germline trimming cut 8 bases from V and 4 bases from J; bases unmatched to any gene: 7. Germline-derived CDR1 and CDR2 are ENHRY and SYGVKD. The CDR3 is CAIGDRGKTGNTIYF. The CDR3 region has the DNA TGTGCCATCGGGGACAGGGGGAAGACAGGAAACACCATATATTTT.

The rearrangement uses TRBV5-1 and TRBJ2-2; D not certain. The CDR3 covers 15 residues. V was clipped by 2 bases and J by 2 bases, with 10 bases between them. CDR1 and CDR2 (germline): SGHRS, YFSETQ. The CDR3 here is CASSFRADNTGELFF. The DNA for the CDR3 is TGCGCCAGCAGCTTTAGAGCCGATAACACCGGGGAGCTGTTTTTT.

The chain has TRBV3-1 (or the pseudogene TRBV3-2) and TRBJ1-4, with a weak D call TRBD1 (5 bases). The germline V gene encodes CDR1 LGHDT and CDR2 YNNKEL (reference sequence). The CDR3 has 13 residues. V shed 5 bases and J shed 7 bases, with 11 bases lying between them. CDR3 loop: CASSGGQGEKLFF. The CDR3 DNA follows: TGTGCCAGCAGCGGCGGACAAGGTGAAAAACTGTTTTTT.

The rearrangement uses TRBV11-3 and TRBJ2-3, with TRBD1 matching over 9 bases. Germline V lookup: CDR1 SGHNT, CDR2 YENEEA. With 4 bases clipped from V and 0 bases from J, the junction kept 8 bases outside the gene matches. This CDR3 is 17 amino acids long. The CDR3 spells CASSSGTGLSSTDTQYF. CDR3 in DNA: TGTGCCAGCAGCTCCGGGACAGGGCTCTCTAGCACAGATACGCAGTATTTT.

This clone was detected a few times. The chain employs TRBV27 and TRBJ2-7; the match to TRBD2 covers 13 bases. The germline gives CDR1 MNHEY, CDR2 SMNVEV (reference sequence). Trimming took 5 bases from V and 3 from J; bases not matched to a gene: 10. This CDR3 has 17 residues. CDR3 DNA sequence: TGTGCCAGCAGTGCACACGGGACTAGCGGGAAGGTCTACGAGCAGTACTTC. This sequence encodes CASSAHGTSGKVYEQYF.

The V call is TRBV9, the J call TRBJ1-1; D gene uncertain. Germline CDR1 and CDR2: SGDLS and YYNGEE. CDR3 length: 13 residues. V gave up 3 bases and J gave up 2 bases, with 8 bases separating them. The DNA for the CDR3 is TGTGCCAGCAGCGGAGGAGGAAACACTGAAGCTTTCTTT. Translating it yields CASSGGGNTEAFF.

This clone was counted a single time. V is TRBV29-1 and J is TRBJ1-3; a weak D match, TRBD1 (6 bases). The CDR3 spans 14 residues. Per germline, CDR1 SQVTM and CDR2 ANQGSEA. V was pared by 4 bases and J by 2 bases, with 12 bases between. This chain's CDR3 is CSVGTGKAGNTIYF. CDR3 DNA: TGCAGCGTTGGTACAGGGAAGGCTGGAAACACCATATATTTT.

This sequence joins TRBV7-9 and TRBJ1-6; D uncertain. Germline V gene lookup returns CDR1 SEHNR and CDR2 FQNEAQ (reference sequence). There are 13 residues in the CDR3. V shed 3 bases and J shed 10 bases, with 10 bases lying between them. Written as DNA, the CDR3 is TGTGCCAGCAGCTTGGGAGAACGCTCACCCCTCCACTTT. As protein: CASSLGERSPLHF.

This clone was seen only once. The chain combines TRBV19 with TRBJ1-3; D call uncertain. This CDR3 has 14 residues. The germline gives CDR1 LNHDA, CDR2 SQIVND (reference sequence). With 7 bases removed from V and 0 bases from J, the gap between germline ends came to 10 bases. CDR3 residues: CASKIQDSGNTIYF. Written as DNA, the CDR3 is TGTGCCAGTAAGATACAAGACTCTGGAAACACCATATATTTT.

The chain combines TRBV3-1 (or the pseudogene TRBV3-2) with TRBJ2-3, with D perhaps TRBD2 (6 bases). This CDR3 is 14 amino acids long. The V and J ends lost 4 bases and 0 bases respectively, with 8 bases between them. In germline, CDR1 is LGHDT, CDR2 YNNKEL (reference sequence). CDR3 coding DNA: TGTGCCAGCAGCCCGGGGGTTAGCACAGATACGCAGTATTTT. Protein: CASSPGVSTDTQYF.

The chain is built from TRBV6-5 and TRBJ2-7, with 9 bases identical to TRBD1. Germline V gene data show CDR1 as MNHEY and CDR2 as SVGAGI. The CDR3 contains 12 residues. V lost 7 bases, J lost 3 bases, and 1 base stayed unmatched. CDR3 DNA: TGTGCCAGCATGACAGGGGGCTACGAGCAGTACTTC. Protein: CASMTGGYEQYF.

This clone appeared once. This chain connects TRBV11-2 to TRBJ1-4; D might be TRBD1 (5 bases). Germline V gene sequence: CDR1 SGHAT, CDR2 FQNNGV. Trimming cost V 4 bases and J 3 bases, with 12 bases left between them. The CDR3 contains 15 residues. The CDR3 DNA follows: TGTGCCAGCAGCTCCCTTAGGACACCTAATGAAAAACTGTTTTTT. Its protein is CASSSLRTPNEKLFF.

The V gene is TRBV7-6, the J gene TRBJ2-1; 10 nucleotides align to TRBD2. The CDR3 extends over 16 amino acids. Germline V gene lookup returns CDR1 SGHVS and CDR2 FNYEAQ. J lost 7 bases, V lost 4 bases, and 10 bases had no gene match. The CDR3 coding sequence is TGTGCCAGCAGCTCCCTCAGCGGGAGGGCCGGTAATGAGCAGTTCTTC. It encodes CASSSLSGRAGNEQFF.

CDR3 DNA sequence: TGTGCCTGGAGTAAGCGGGCCCCATGGGCTGAAGCTTTCTTT. Amino acids: CAWSKRAPWAEAFF. This chain links TRBV30 with TRBJ1-1, with D unclear. Trimming took 2 bases from V and 6 from J, leaving 16 bases between them. The CDR3 is 14 amino acids. The V gene's germline CDR1 is GTSNPN and CDR2 SVGIG (reference sequence).